This note documents a single T cell receptor beta chain sequence. The antigen remains unidentified. The primer mix had 60 Vbeta and 13 Jbeta primers. Measured with immunoSEQ multiplex PCR; TCRdb has only the in-frame clones, and not every one. The sample holds 100,000 or so clones, around 82% seen once. CDR1 MNHNS and CDR2 SASEGT come from the germline V gene. This CDR3 spans 11 amino acids. Trimming removed 3 bases at V and 9 bases at J, with 8 bases between. The sample is drawn from a study of cytomegalovirus exposure and HLA in healthy donors. Study-wide points: The study put 160 or so TCR beta chains on its list as cytomegalovirus-associated. Later analysis suggested most CMV-associated TCR beta chains were HLA-restricted.

Sequenced: PBMCs. This sequence originates from a man aged 35 to 55 in good health and CMV-seropositive. V and J are TRBV6-1 and TRBJ2-5; D might be TRBD1 (5 bases). The CDR3 coding sequence is TGTGCCAGCAGTGACCCAGGGTCCCAGTACTTC. Its translation: CASSDPGSQYF.